A selection of T cell receptor beta chains follows, all from one sample in a study of T-cell memory formation after mild COVID-19. TCRdb ran MiXCR on the 5' RACE reads and lists one entry per CDR3 protein. Seen here are 400,000 to 500,000 distinct CDR3 sequences, 24% observed once, and the top ten hold around 8.8%. The sample consisted of PBMCs or a T cell subset sorted from them (not recorded which). The source of these receptors is an adult woman who had mild COVID-19 (a few samples of this study predate the infection). Cell type and time point are not known. CDR3s include the opening cysteine and the closing phenylalanine or tryptophan. Fields, in order: J gene, V gene, CDR3 length, D gene, clone size, CDR3 protein, CDR3 DNA. The D gene is left open where the match is weak. A row's size may be missing; if present it is once, few, many or a size class.

j_gene: TRBJ2-5
v_gene: TRBV11-1
len: 16
d_gene: TRBD1
abundance: few
CDR3aa: CASSLQERTGSKTQYF
CDR3nt: TGTGCCAGCAGCTTACAAGAAAGGACAGGGTCGAAGACCCAGTACTTC

j_gene: TRBJ1-1
v_gene: TRBV5-5
len: 16
d_gene: .
abundance: few
CDR3aa: CASSLDPGVLNTEAFF
CDR3nt: TGTGCCAGCAGCTTGGATCCCGGGGTTCTGAACACTGAAGCTTTCTTT

j_gene: TRBJ2-1
v_gene: TRBV5-1
len: 13
d_gene: .
abundance: many
CDR3aa: CASSLVAYNEQFF
CDR3nt: TGCGCCAGCAGCTTGGTCGCCTACAATGAGCAGTTCTTC

j_gene: TRBJ2-7
v_gene: TRBV18
len: 14
d_gene: TRBD2
abundance: few
CDR3aa: CASSPSGLGFEQYF
CDR3nt: TGTGCCAGCTCACCTTCGGGACTAGGGTTCGAGCAGTACTTC

j_gene: TRBJ2-5
v_gene: TRBV5-1
len: 14
d_gene: .
abundance: .
CDR3aa: CASSLELASETQYF
CDR3nt: TGCGCCAGCAGCTTGGAGCTAGCGAGTGAGACCCAGTACTTC

j_gene: TRBJ2-3
v_gene: TRBV10-3
len: 16
d_gene: .
abundance: few
CDR3aa: CAISESTDASTDTQYF
CDR3nt: TGTGCCATCAGTGAGTCGACTGATGCTAGCACAGATACGCAGTATTTT

j_gene: TRBJ1-4
v_gene: TRBV12-3/TRBV12-4
len: 15
d_gene: TRBD1
abundance: .
CDR3aa: CASSDRGSTNEKLFF
CDR3nt: TGTGCCAGCAGTGACAGGGGTTCAACTAATGAAAAACTGTTTTTT

j_gene: TRBJ1-2
v_gene: TRBV5-8
len: 15
d_gene: TRBD1
abundance: .
CDR3aa: CASSLSGQGFRGYTF
CDR3nt: TGTGCCAGCAGCTTGTCCGGACAGGGATTTCGTGGCTACACCTTC

j_gene: TRBJ1-1
v_gene: TRBV12-3/TRBV12-4
len: 12
d_gene: .
abundance: .
CDR3aa: CASSLGRAEAFF
CDR3nt: TGTGCCAGCAGCTTAGGACGGGCTGAAGCTTTCTTT

j_gene: TRBJ2-1
v_gene: TRBV24-1
len: 15
d_gene: TRBD2
abundance: few
CDR3aa: CATSSQTSGYNEQFF
CDR3nt: TGTGCCACCAGTTCCCAGACTAGCGGGTACAATGAGCAGTTCTTC

j_gene: TRBJ2-6
v_gene: TRBV7-9
len: 16
d_gene: .
abundance: many
CDR3aa: CASSGTTRSGANVLTF
CDR3nt: TGTGCCAGCAGCGGGACAACCCGCTCTGGGGCCAACGTCCTGACTTTC

j_gene: TRBJ2-7
v_gene: TRBV4-2
len: 15
d_gene: .
abundance: .
CDR3aa: CASSQALGESYEQYF
CDR3nt: TGTGCCAGCAGCCAAGCACTCGGGGAGAGCTACGAGCAGTACTTC

j_gene: TRBJ2-1
v_gene: TRBV3-1
len: 13
d_gene: .
abundance: .
CDR3aa: CASSQGRGEGNFF
CDR3nt: TGTGCCAGCAGCCAAGGTCGTGGAGAGGGTAACTTCTTC

j_gene: TRBJ1-5
v_gene: TRBV4-2
len: 15
d_gene: .
abundance: .
CDR3aa: CASSQALRSNQPQHF
CDR3nt: TGTGCCAGCAGCCAAGCCTTGAGGAGCAATCAGCCCCAGCATTTT

j_gene: TRBJ1-5
v_gene: TRBV2
len: 13
d_gene: TRBD1
abundance: .
CDR3aa: CASTGDGNQPQHF
CDR3nt: TGTGCCAGTACAGGGGACGGCAATCAGCCCCAGCATTTT

j_gene: TRBJ2-2
v_gene: TRBV12-3/TRBV12-4
len: 15
d_gene: .
abundance: few
CDR3aa: CASTRPPGMTGELFF
CDR3nt: TGTGCCAGCACCCGCCCTCCAGGGATGACCGGGGAGCTGTTTTTT

j_gene: TRBJ2-4
v_gene: TRBV11-1
len: 16
d_gene: TRBD1
abundance: .
CDR3aa: CASSLWTGAEGNIQYF
CDR3nt: TGTGCCAGCAGCTTGTGGACAGGGGCGGAGGGAAACATTCAGTACTTC

j_gene: TRBJ1-2
v_gene: TRBV7-9
len: 12
d_gene: .
abundance: .
CDR3aa: CASSADSPLYTF
CDR3nt: TGTGCCAGCAGCGCGGACAGTCCCCTTTACACCTTC

j_gene: TRBJ2-7
v_gene: TRBV27
len: 15
d_gene: TRBD2
abundance: .
CDR3aa: CASSSPGLAGYEQYF
CDR3nt: TGTGCCAGCAGTTCACCGGGACTAGCGGGCTACGAGCAGTACTTC

j_gene: TRBJ2-1
v_gene: TRBV24-1
len: 15
d_gene: TRBD2
abundance: few
CDR3aa: CATSDFLAGVNEQFF
CDR3nt: TGTGCCACCAGTGATTTCCTAGCGGGAGTTAATGAGCAGTTCTTC

j_gene: TRBJ2-7
v_gene: TRBV28
len: 14
d_gene: TRBD2
abundance: few
CDR3aa: CASRETSGAYEQYF
CDR3nt: TGTGCCAGCAGGGAGACTAGCGGGGCCTACGAGCAGTACTTC

j_gene: TRBJ2-3
v_gene: TRBV12-3/TRBV12-4
len: 13
d_gene: TRBD1
abundance: .
CDR3aa: CATSTGASDTQYF
CDR3nt: TGTGCCACCTCGACAGGGGCGTCAGATACGCAGTATTTT

j_gene: TRBJ1-1
v_gene: TRBV12-3/TRBV12-4
len: 11
d_gene: .
abundance: few
CDR3aa: CASRRPPEAFF
CDR3nt: TGTGCCAGCAGACGGCCACCTGAAGCTTTCTTT

j_gene: TRBJ2-7
v_gene: TRBV7-9
len: 16
d_gene: .
abundance: .
CDR3aa: CASSLDGSLSGNEQYF
CDR3nt: TGTGCCAGCAGCTTAGACGGGAGCCTCTCGGGGAACGAGCAGTACTTC

j_gene: TRBJ2-1
v_gene: TRBV12-3/TRBV12-4
len: 15
d_gene: .
abundance: .
CDR3aa: CASSLHRRSYNEQFF
CDR3nt: TGTGCCAGCAGTTTACATCGCCGGTCCTACAATGAGCAGTTCTTC

j_gene: TRBJ2-7
v_gene: TRBV12-3/TRBV12-4
len: 15
d_gene: .
abundance: few
CDR3aa: CASSPPSGQPYEQYF
CDR3nt: TGTGCCAGCAGTCCCCCCTCGGGACAACCCTACGAGCAGTACTTC

j_gene: TRBJ2-7
v_gene: TRBV5-1
len: 11
d_gene: .
abundance: .
CDR3aa: CASSSQFEQYF
CDR3nt: TGCGCCAGCAGCTCACAGTTCGAGCAGTACTTC

j_gene: TRBJ1-2
v_gene: TRBV7-9
len: 15
d_gene: .
abundance: few
CDR3aa: CASSLSTGTNYGYTF
CDR3nt: TGTGCCAGCAGCTTATCAACAGGGACTAACTATGGCTACACCTTC

j_gene: TRBJ1-4
v_gene: TRBV12-3/TRBV12-4
len: 13
d_gene: .
abundance: few
CDR3aa: CATQGRGNEKLFF
CDR3nt: TGTGCCACCCAGGGGCGCGGTAATGAAAAACTGTTTTTT

j_gene: TRBJ2-1
v_gene: TRBV11-3
len: 19
d_gene: .
abundance: .
CDR3aa: CASSLYAEPLPGLYNEQFF
CDR3nt: TGTGCCAGCAGCTTATATGCGGAACCCCTCCCGGGATTATACAATGAGCAGTTCTTC

j_gene: TRBJ1-2
v_gene: TRBV18
len: 14
d_gene: .
abundance: .
CDR3aa: CASSPYREDYGYTF
CDR3nt: TGTGCCAGCTCACCATACAGGGAGGACTATGGCTACACCTTC

j_gene: TRBJ1-2
v_gene: TRBV14
len: 13
d_gene: .
abundance: .
CDR3aa: CASSQVEGYGYTF
CDR3nt: TGTGCCAGCAGCCAAGTGGAGGGTTACGGCTACACCTTC

j_gene: TRBJ1-6
v_gene: TRBV12-3/TRBV12-4
len: 16
d_gene: .
abundance: few
CDR3aa: CASGFRVRSVDSPLHF
CDR3nt: TGTGCCAGCGGATTCCGGGTCCGGTCGGTAGACTCACCCCTCCACTTT

j_gene: TRBJ2-2
v_gene: TRBV12-3/TRBV12-4
len: 15
d_gene: TRBD1
abundance: .
CDR3aa: CASTLVRGYTGELFF
CDR3nt: TGTGCCAGCACTCTAGTCAGGGGGTACACCGGGGAGCTGTTTTTT

j_gene: TRBJ2-7
v_gene: TRBV2
len: 15
d_gene: .
abundance: .
CDR3aa: CAKQNGSGLLYEQYF
CDR3nt: TGTGCCAAACAGAACGGGTCAGGGCTACTATACGAGCAGTACTTC

j_gene: TRBJ1-1
v_gene: TRBV12-3/TRBV12-4
len: 15
d_gene: .
abundance: few
CDR3aa: CASTQGMYRNTEAFF
CDR3nt: TGTGCCAGCACCCAAGGCATGTACAGGAACACTGAAGCTTTCTTT

j_gene: TRBJ2-2
v_gene: TRBV30
len: 11
d_gene: .
abundance: .
CDR3aa: CAWRLTGELFF
CDR3nt: TGTGCCTGGAGACTAACCGGGGAGCTGTTTTTT

j_gene: TRBJ2-3
v_gene: TRBV18
len: 17
d_gene: .
abundance: .
CDR3aa: CASSPLGTGASTDTQYF
CDR3nt: TGTGCCAGCTCACCACTAGGGACGGGGGCGAGCACAGATACGCAGTATTTT